This TCR beta chain emerged from a study of shared clonotypes between healthy human individuals. The naive CD8 subset, CD45RO-negative cells positively selected for CCR7, excluded terminally differentiated effector memory CD45RA+ cells. Details on this clone: Antigen specificity is unknown.

Germline V gene data show CDR1 as SGHRS and CDR2 as YFSETQ. The CDR3 length is 14 residues. V gave up 2 bases and J gave up 4 bases, with 12 bases separating them. The repertoire was sequenced with immunoSEQ multiplex PCR; TCRdb's copy has only in-frame clones and lacks some. Of about 650,000 clones listed, over 95% are singletons. Study-wide results and limits: In a handful of donors, around 5% of naive CD4 clonotypes appeared in common. Only blood was sampled, and tissue TCR repertoires likely differ from blood ones.

The sequenced sample consisted of naive CD8+ T cells sorted from blood. The chain is built from TRBV5-1 and TRBJ1-1; D is possibly TRBD1 (5 bases). This clonotype originated in a woman in her 30s in good health. CDR3 protein: CASSLNPTATEAFF. CDR3 DNA sequence: TGCGCCAGCAGCTTAAATCCGACAGCCACTGAAGCTTTCTTT.